The rows below give T cell receptor beta chains drawn from one sample of a study of T cells in Graves' hyperthyroidism and ophthalmopathy. TCRdb itself ran the multiplex PCR reads through MiXCR, one entry per CDR3 protein. The sample comprises approximately 480,000 distinct CDR3 sequences, 20% to 25% of which are singletons, and more than 20% rests with the top ten. Sequenced input: blood. Receptors were obtained from a man aged 18 to 30 with Graves' hyperthyroidism. Each CDR3 is given without its conserved first and last residue.

>TRBV2|TRBJ2-5
ASTGTQY
>TRBV4-1|TRBJ2-5
ASSRETAGVETQY
>TRBV6-1|TRBJ2-7
ASSEEASGSHEQY
>TRBV11-2|TRBJ1-2
ASSLRGQGGYGYT
>TRBV7-6|TRBJ2-7
ASSMGLAGVREQY
>TRBV24-1|TRBJ2-2
ATSVPGTLNTGELF
>TRBV6-1|TRBJ2-7
ASSEHYEQY
>TRBV10-3|TRBJ1-2
AISDLDRGPGYT
>TRBV28|TRBJ1-1
ASSFGRGGGTEAF
>TRBV15|TRBJ2-5
ATSRDRTTIETQY
>TRBV6-5|TRBJ2-7
ASSPRDRLY